A selection of T cell receptor beta chains follows, all from one sample in a study of T cells expressing NK-cell markers. Using the 5' RACE reads, TCRdb records one entry per CDR3 protein without DNA. In total, the table holds 300,000 to 500,000 distinct CDR3 sequences. Sequenced sample: blood T cells: a sorted CD56 or NKG2C T cell subset, CD4+ or CD8+ T cells, or bulk PBMC T cells (not recorded which). These receptors came from a woman aged 50 to 60 in good health. The CDR3 runs from the conserved cysteine through the conserved F or W.

TRBJ2-7	TRBV7-6	15	CASSSRRQGSYEQYF
TRBJ2-2	TRBV18	16	CASSPPGGPNTGELFF
TRBJ2-6	TRBV7-3	15	CASSRGRGGANVLTF
TRBJ2-2	TRBV7-9	17	CASSPTLTGPDTGELFF
TRBJ2-3	TRBV2	12	CASSGASTTQYF
TRBJ1-5	TRBV29-1	13	CSVAGGGRQPQHF
TRBJ2-7	TRBV20-1	15	CSARTGTSGLYEQYF
TRBJ1-2	TRBV7-6	14	CASSLDPANYGYTF
TRBJ1-2	TRBV5-6	15	CASSLAGRGTYGYTF
TRBJ2-1	TRBV29-1	14	CSVEPSGRVNEQFF
TRBJ2-3	TRBV9	14	CASSEAPGSDTQYF
TRBJ2-3	TRBV20-1	19	CSARDPGQGGSPLTDTQYF
TRBJ2-7	TRBV10-3	13	CAIRDGGTYEQYF
TRBJ2-3	TRBV20-1	18	CSARDYPSGRLSTDTQYF
TRBJ1-2	TRBV11-2	12	CASSYDEAGYTF
TRBJ2-1	TRBV4-2	13	CASSQARGYEQFF
TRBJ1-2	TRBV5-6	12	CASSSGIWGYTF
TRBJ2-1	TRBV12-3/TRBV12-4	13	CASSPGEDREQFF
TRBJ2-3	TRBV6-6	14	CASRTEWAEDTQYF
TRBJ2-4	TRBV25-1	13	CASSEGGLGIQYF
TRBJ1-1	TRBV6-5	18	CASSYSYPSATMNTEAFF
TRBJ1-1	TRBV5-5	15	CASSNRDRKNTEAFF
TRBJ1-6	TRBV5-6	17	CASSLRGRNSYNSPLHF
TRBJ2-5	TRBV29-1	14	CSMENGLVGETQYF
TRBJ2-3	TRBV12-3/TRBV12-4	17	CASSLGPPSGRRDTQYF
TRBJ2-1	TRBV7-9	14	CASTRAGGYNEQFF
TRBJ2-4	TRBV4-1	19	CASSQGGLSGSPYPSIQYF
TRBJ1-2	TRBV6-5	14	CASSPRDTPYGYTF
TRBJ2-4	TRBV11-2	16	CASSPRGLGVKNIQYF
TRBJ2-3	TRBV7-6	12	CASSWAFHTQYF
TRBJ2-4	TRBV3-1	13	CASSQTRNNIQYF
TRBJ1-1	TRBV5-1	15	CASSLVSGGNTEAFF
TRBJ1-1	TRBV2	11	CASRATSGAFF
TRBJ2-1	TRBV12-3/TRBV12-4	13	CASGTLRLNEQFF